These 8 T cell receptor beta chains were sequenced from one sample in a study of T cell changes during pregnancy in multiple sclerosis. TCRdb keeps only in-frame clones here, not all; method: immunoSEQ multiplex PCR. The data show over 65,000 clones, with about nine tenths seen just once and around 2.3% held by the top ten. Sequenced here: peripheral blood, sampled in the first trimester of pregnancy. The receptors were sampled from a female donor with multiple sclerosis, enrolled in a pregnancy study.

This chain links TRBV7-9 with TRBJ1-1; no firm D call. The CDR3 covers 13 residues. The V end lost 5 bases, the J end lost 0 bases, and 7 bases lay between the germline ends. Germline-derived CDR1 and CDR2 are SEHNR and FQNEAQ (reference sequence). CDR3 sequence (DNA): TGTGCCAGCAGCCCAAGCTTGAACACTGAAGCTTTCTTT. Its protein product is CASSPSLNTEAFF.

A single count supports this clone. The CDR3 DNA sequence: TGTGCCAGCAGTGGAAACAGGGGGCGCAGATTAGCAACTAATGAAAAACTGTTTTTT. It encodes CASSGNRGRRLATNEKLFF. V gene TRBV6-1 combines with J gene TRBJ1-4, with TRBD1 identical over 9 bases. The V gene end was trimmed by 4 bases and the J gene end by 0 bases; junction bases not matched to a gene: 12. The germline V gene encodes CDR1 MNHNS and CDR2 SASEGT. The CDR3 spans 19 residues.

This chain uses TRBV7-9 with TRBJ2-7, with D tentatively TRBD1 (5 bases). CDR1 and CDR2 from the germline V gene are SEHNR and FQNEAQ (reference sequence). The CDR3 runs 13 residues. The V gene lost 5 bases and the J gene lost 3 bases, with 11 bases spanning the gap. CDR3 sequence (DNA): TGTGCCAGCAGCGACAGTTTGGGCTACGAGCAGTACTTC. It translates to CASSDSLGYEQYF. The whole variable domain, remainder taken from reference TRBV7-9 and TRBJ2-7, is DTGVSQNPRHKITKRGQNVTFRCDPISEHNRLYWYRQTLGQGPEFLTYFQNEAQLEKSRLLSDRFSAERPKGSFSTLEIQRTEQGDSAMYLCASSDSLGYEQYFGPGTRLTVT.

This chain connects TRBV4-3 to TRBJ2-2, with 8 nucleotides matching TRBD1. With 0 bases clipped from V and 5 bases from J, the junction kept 2 bases outside the gene matches. Germline loops: CDR1 LGHNA, CDR2 YSLEER. The CDR3 extends over 15 amino acids. CDR3 sequence reads: CASSQDNRGTGELFF. The CDR3 DNA is TGCGCCAGCAGCCAAGATAACAGGGGGACCGGGGAGCTGTTTTTT.

The chain has TRBV7-2 and TRBJ1-2, with TRBD1 matching over 8 bases. Germline CDR1 reads SGHTA; CDR2 reads FQGNSA. The CDR3 has 15 residues. V shed 1 base and J 5 bases; nucleotides not matched to a gene: 6. The CDR3 sequence is CASSLGGQVGYGYTF. CDR3 sequence (DNA): TGTGCCAGCAGCTTAGGGGGACAGGTTGGGTATGGCTACACCTTC.

This chain connects TRBV10-3 to TRBJ1-1, with D maybe TRBD1 (6 bases). Germline V lookup: CDR1 ENHRY, CDR2 SYGVKD. V lost 11 bases, J lost 0 bases, and 16 bases lay in between. The CDR3 runs to 14 residues. The CDR3 is CAARRGAMNTEAFF. CDR3 nucleotides: TGTGCCGCTCGGCGGGGGGCGATGAACACTGAAGCTTTCTTT.

V gene TRBV27 combines with J gene TRBJ2-5; TRBD2 matches 11 bases. Germline V gene sequence: CDR1 MNHEY, CDR2 SMNVEV (reference sequence). This CDR3 comprises 17 residues. The trim removed 5 bases at V and 3 bases at J, leaving 11 bases unmatched. CDR3 in amino acids: CASSLGTKGLAEETQYF. In nucleotides, the CDR3 is TGTGCCAGCAGTCTAGGGACCAAGGGACTAGCGGAAGAGACCCAGTACTTC.

The chain is built from TRBV10-3 and TRBJ2-5; a possible D gene is TRBD1 (6 bases). CDR1 and CDR2 (germline): ENHRY, SYGVKD. The CDR3 extends over 15 amino acids. V lost 3 bases and J lost 4, with 15 bases in between. CDR3 loop: CAISDSGKGGETQYF. The DNA of the CDR3 is TGTGCCATCAGTGACTCTGGGAAAGGGGGAGAGACCCAGTACTTC.